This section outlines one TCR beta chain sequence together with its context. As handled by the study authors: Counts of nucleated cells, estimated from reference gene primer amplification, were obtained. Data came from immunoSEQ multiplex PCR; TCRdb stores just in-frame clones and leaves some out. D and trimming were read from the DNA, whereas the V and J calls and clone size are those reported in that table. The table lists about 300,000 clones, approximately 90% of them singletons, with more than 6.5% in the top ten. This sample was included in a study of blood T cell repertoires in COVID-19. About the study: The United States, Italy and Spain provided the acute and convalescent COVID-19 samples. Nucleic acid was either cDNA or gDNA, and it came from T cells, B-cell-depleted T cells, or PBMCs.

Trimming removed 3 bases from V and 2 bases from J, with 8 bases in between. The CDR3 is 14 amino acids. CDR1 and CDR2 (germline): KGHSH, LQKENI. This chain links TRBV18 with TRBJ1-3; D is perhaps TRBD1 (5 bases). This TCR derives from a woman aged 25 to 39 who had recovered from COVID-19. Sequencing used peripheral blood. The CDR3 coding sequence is TGTGCCAGCTCACCGGCAGGGACTGGAAACACCATATATTTT. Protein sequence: CASSPAGTGNTIYF. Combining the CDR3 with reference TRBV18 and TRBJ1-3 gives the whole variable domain NAGVMQNPRHLVRRRGQEARLRCSPMKGHSHVYWYRQLPEEGLKFMVYLQKENIIDESGMPKERFSAEFPKEGPSILRIQQVVRGDSAAYFCASSPAGTGNTIYFGEGSWLTVV.